This record concerns one TCR beta chain sequence. The CDR3 runs 18 residues. Assay used: immunoSEQ multiplex PCR; TCRdb lists only in-frame clones, some missing. The sample has about 58,000 clones; around nine tenths are singletons. The data were taken from a study of OX40 agonist ivuxolimab in advanced cancers. The chain has TRBV1 and TRBJ2-3; the table's D call TRBD2 went unverified against the DNA. TRBV1 is listed as a pseudogene. The specimen comprised CD4+ or CD8+ T cells sorted from blood, sampled in a trial of the OX40 agonist ivuxolimab. This TCR derives from an adult with an advanced solid tumor such as melanoma, head and neck, liver or kidney cancer. The CDR3 bases are TGCACCAGCAGCCAAGATTCAGGACTAACGGTTAGCACAGATACGCAGTATTTT. Its protein product is CTSSQDSGLTVSTDTQYF.